There are many counts of the clone carrying this T cell receptor beta chain. No antigen is known for it. V was shortened by 1 base and J by 4 bases, with 8 bases between the two germline ends. The CDR3 is made up of 14 amino acids. Germline V gene sequence: CDR1 LGHDT, CDR2 YNNKEL (reference sequence). TCR beta CDR3 regions were amplified from RNA transcripts. HTBI primers were used in a first-round RT-PCR, which preceded a second-round multiplex PCR. TCRdb called the multiplex PCR reads again in MiXCR, with one record for every CDR3 protein. Of roughly 50,000 distinct CDR3 sequences listed, less than 65% are singletons. This sample is drawn from a study of Graves' ophthalmopathy and Graves' hyperthyroidism. Ophthalmopathy-affected donors exhibited moderate-to-severe activity, CAS ≥3, NOSPECS ≥4, and duration under 3 months. Overall study findings and caveats: An approximately 82% specificity and about 88% sensitivity were achieved by a 13-signature model that separated ophthalmopathy from stable hyperthyroidism.

This receptor was obtained from an adult woman with Graves' ophthalmopathy. The chain links TRBV3-1 to TRBJ2-1; TRBD2 might be the D (5 bases). The sample was peripheral blood. The CDR3 DNA sequence: TGTGCCAGCAGCCAAGCGGGGAGATACAATGAGCAGTTCTTC. It specifies CASSQAGRYNEQFF.